The entry below describes one T cell receptor (beta chain). The antigen remains unidentified. TCR beta VDJ and CDR3 were profiled, and genomic DNA was the template. TCRdb reanalysed the reads using MiXCR and keeps one entry per CDR3 protein. Here the sample spans a few hundred thousand distinct CDR3 sequences, approximately 35% being singletons. The source of the sample is a study of CD8+CD57+ T cells in acquired aplastic anemia. Study information: Sorting CD4+ and CD8+ cells gave DNA averaging about 3.2 ug.

In germline, CDR1 is SNHLY, CDR2 FYNNEI. The CDR3 runs to 13 residues. V dropped 11 bases and J dropped 12 bases, with 23 bases sitting between them. Broader study findings: Between patients and controls, 25 to 30 CD8+ CDR3 sequences were found in common. The study found no significant CD8+ Simpson's diversity difference between patients and controls.

V usage is TRBV2 and J usage is TRBJ2-1; D assignment may be TRBD1 or TRBD2 (5 bases each). Sequencing was performed on sorted CD4+, CD8+, or CD8+CD57+ T cells (not recorded which) from PBMCs. The receptor comes from a human donor in good health, serving as a control. Here the CDR3 DNA reads TGTGCCCGCACTCCCGGGGACCGAGGTGGGCAGTTCTTC. Amino acids: CARTPGDRGGQFF.